Listed here are 5 T cell receptor beta chains from one sample, sequenced in a study of vaccination and CD4 T cells after COVID-19. Treatment specified: approximately nine-day PBMC culture with coronavirus spike peptide pools or control peptides (ViraFEST assay). For these receptors, no antigen is known. Oncomine TCR Beta short-read sequencing was applied to DNA from cultured CD4+ T cells. A single record per CDR3 protein comes from TCRdb applying MiXCR to the PCR reads. The data hold under 11,000 distinct CDR3 sequences, with around 58% observed a single time. Sequencing was carried out using CD4+ T cells from blood, cultured in vitro. These receptors all come from a human donor who had recovered from COVID-19.

V and J are TRBV2 and TRBJ1-3; weak D call: TRBD1 (5 bases). Between the trimmed V and J ends, which lost 8 bases and 0 bases, there was a span of 14 bases. Germline-derived CDR1 and CDR2 are SNHLY and FYNNEI. This CDR3 comprises 15 residues. The CDR3, as DNA: TGTGCCAGCGGGGCTCAGGGAGACTCTGGAAACACCATATATTTT. It encodes CASGAQGDSGNTIYF.

This clonotype has more than one count but fewer than ten. The gene calls are TRBV12-3 or TRBV12-4 and TRBJ2-3; the D is unclear. The germline V and J ends were trimmed by 6 bases and 6 bases, with 13 bases remaining between them. The CDR3 spans 13 residues. For the CDR3, the DNA is TGTGCCAGCAGAGATGTTAGGTCCGATACGCAGTATTTT. Encoded protein: CASRDVRSDTQYF.

The gene calls are TRBV7-8 and TRBJ2-3; 9 bases align to TRBD2. With 1 base clipped from V and 2 bases from J, the junction kept 1 base outside the gene matches. The CDR3 has 15 amino acids. Germline loops: CDR1 SGHVS, CDR2 FQNEAQ. This chain's CDR3 is CASSLVAGATDTQYF. Written as DNA, the CDR3 is TGTGCCAGCAGCTTAGTAGCGGGAGCCACAGATACGCAGTATTTT. Full variable domain (outside the CDR3, taken from reference TRBV7-8 and TRBJ2-3): GAGVSQSPRYKVAKRGQDVALRCDPISGHVSLFWYQQALGQGPEFLTYFQNEAQLDKSGLPSDRFFAERPEGSVSTLKIQRTQQEDSAVYLCASSLVAGATDTQYFGPGTRLTVL.

The rearrangement uses TRBV28 and TRBJ2-5, with D perhaps TRBD1 (5 bases). The V end was cut by 3 bases, the J end by 6 bases, with 11 bases between. In germline, CDR1 is MDHEN, CDR2 SYDVKM. This CDR3 has 13 amino acids. Written as DNA, the CDR3 is TGTGCCAGCAGTTTGGGCAGGGAAAAGACCCAGTACTTC. Encoded protein: CASSLGREKTQYF.

V and J are TRBV6-1 and TRBJ2-2, with D maybe TRBD1 (6 bases). Germline V lookup: CDR1 MNHNS, CDR2 SASEGT. This CDR3 comprises 15 residues. V was pared by 6 bases and J by 2 bases, with 13 bases between. The CDR3 is CASSSGQKNTGELFF. The CDR3, as DNA: TGTGCCAGCAGCTCTGGACAGAAAAACACCGGGGAGCTGTTTTTT.